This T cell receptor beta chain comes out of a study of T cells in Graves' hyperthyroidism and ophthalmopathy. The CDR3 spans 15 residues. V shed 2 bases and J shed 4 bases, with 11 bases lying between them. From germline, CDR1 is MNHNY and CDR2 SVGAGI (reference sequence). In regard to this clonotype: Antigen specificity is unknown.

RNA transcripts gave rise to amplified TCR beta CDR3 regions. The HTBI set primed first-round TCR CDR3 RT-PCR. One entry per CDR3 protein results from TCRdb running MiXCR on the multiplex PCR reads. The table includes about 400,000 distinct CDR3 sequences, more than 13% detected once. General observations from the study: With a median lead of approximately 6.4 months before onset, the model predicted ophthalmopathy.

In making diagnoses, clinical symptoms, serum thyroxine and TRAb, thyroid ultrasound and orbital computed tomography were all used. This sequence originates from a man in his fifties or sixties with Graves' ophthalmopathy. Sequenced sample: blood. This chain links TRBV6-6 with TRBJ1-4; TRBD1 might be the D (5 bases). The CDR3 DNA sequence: TGTGCCAGCAGTTACCCTGGGGCGGTTAATGAAAAACTGTTTTTT. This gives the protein CASSYPGAVNEKLFF.